These 8 T cell receptor beta chains came from one sample sequenced in a study of T cell repertoires in cytomegalovirus infection. Antigen specificity for these receptors is unknown. TCRdb re-called the reads with MiXCR, one entry per CDR3 protein. The table has approximately 910,000 distinct CDR3 sequences, around 30% seen once. Here the sequenced sample was cultured CD8+ T cells from PBMCs, taken from culture after CMV antigen stimulation. Every receptor here comes from a human donor in good health (CMV status not recorded). Some clones in this sample may be carry-over from other donors' samples.

V usage is TRBV7-6 and J usage is TRBJ2-1; 8 bases align to TRBD2. Per the germline V gene, CDR1 is SGHVS and CDR2 is FNYEAQ. V lost 1 base to trimming and J lost 9 bases; unmatched junction nucleotides: 8. There are 15 residues in the CDR3. The CDR3 is CASSLGAGVGSEQFF. CDR3 coding DNA: TGTGCCAGCAGCTTAGGAGCGGGGGTCGGGAGTGAGCAGTTCTTC. The variable domain in full, with the rest retrieved from reference TRBV7-6 and TRBJ2-1, is GAGVSQSPRYKVTKRGQDVALRCDPISGHVSLYWYRQALGQGPEFLTYFNYEAQQDKSGLPNDRFSAERPEGSISTLTIQRTEQRDSAMYRCASSLGAGVGSEQFFGPGTRLTVL.

The chain carries TRBV7-9 and TRBJ2-1; 9 bases align to TRBD2. Germline CDR1 and CDR2: SEHNR and FQNEAQ (reference sequence). The length of the CDR3 is 15 residues. Germline trimming cut 6 bases from V and 7 bases from J; bases unmatched to any gene: 10. The CDR3 is CASRRGGRGNNEQFF. The CDR3 DNA reads as TGTGCCAGCAGGCGGGGGGGCAGGGGAAATAATGAGCAGTTCTTC.

The table lists this clonotype with a few counts. The genes are TRBV7-9 and TRBJ2-1; 11 positions match TRBD1. V shed 4 bases, J shed 6 bases, and the junction held 20 bases outside the gene matches. CDR1 and CDR2 from the germline V gene are SEHNR and FQNEAQ (reference sequence). The length of the CDR3 is 20 residues. The CDR3 here is CASSSDRGRGGPSPSNEQFF. Written as DNA, the CDR3 is TGTGCCAGCAGCTCGGACAGGGGGCGAGGGGGCCCGAGCCCTTCCAATGAGCAGTTCTTC.

This clonotype has a count of ten or more. The genes are TRBV27 and TRBJ1-3; D remains unclear. The CDR3 has 15 residues. The ends were cut back, 1 base at V and 1 base at J, with 8 bases in the middle. Germline-derived CDR1 and CDR2 are MNHEY and SMNVEV (reference sequence). As DNA, the CDR3 is TGTGCCAGCAGTTTATTAGAATCGTCTGGAAACACCATATATTTT. As protein: CASSLLESSGNTIYF.

Only a few counts were recorded for this clonotype. The junction departs from germline at one end; a sequencing error may be responsible. V gene TRBV4-1 combines with J gene TRBJ2-1, with D uncertain. CDR1 MGHRA and CDR2 YSYEKL come from the germline V gene. The CDR3 is made up of 12 amino acids. The CDR3 DNA reads as TGTGCCAGCAGCCAAGATCTGGATGAGCAGTTCTTC. Protein: CASSQDLDEQFF.

This clonotype was detected ten times or more. This sequence joins TRBV7-6 and TRBJ2-1, with D tentatively TRBD1 (7 bases). Trimming stripped 3 bases from V and 8 bases from J, with 17 bases between. CDR3 length equals 15 residues. Per the germline V gene, CDR1 is SGHVS and CDR2 is FNYEAQ. For the CDR3, the DNA is TGTGCCAGCAGCTTTCGGAGGGGGCCTATCGATGAGCAGTTCTTC. This codes for CASSFRRGPIDEQFF.

This chain joins TRBV6-2 or TRBV6-3 and TRBJ1-5, with a weak D call TRBD1 (5 bases). Trimming stripped 6 bases from V and 5 bases from J, with 17 bases between. Germline V gene data show CDR1 as MNHEY and CDR2 as SVGEGT. This CDR3 has 15 amino acids. CDR3 nucleotide sequence: TGTGCCAGCAGGGACACTAGGGTTGGCGATCAGCCCCAGCATTTT. Amino acid sequence: CASRDTRVGDQPQHF.

This rearrangement joins TRBV28 to TRBJ1-2; D remains ambiguous. V lost 5 bases and J lost 5, with 15 bases in between. Germline V gene data show CDR1 as MDHEN and CDR2 as SYDVKM. This CDR3 has 14 amino acids. The CDR3 here is CASSILKARYGYTF. CDR3 nucleotides: TGTGCCAGCAGTATCTTAAAGGCAAGATATGGCTACACCTTC.